Listed below are T cell receptor beta chains from one sample, sequenced in a study of radiotherapy plus CTLA-4 blockade in lung cancer. This table comes from immunoSEQ multiplex PCR, and its TCRdb copy is limited to in-frame clones, with some not included. The data hold under 50,000 clones, with 80% to 90% observed a single time. This specimen was peripheral blood, taken from a patient treated with radiotherapy plus ipilimumab. These receptors were taken from a human donor with non-small cell lung cancer whose response to radiotherapy plus ipilimumab could not be evaluated. The CDR3 runs from the conserved cysteine through the conserved F or W. D genes are given only for firm matches. Clone size is not always given. Where it is, it says once, few, many or a class for expanded clones.

TRBV7-8	few	TRBJ2-7	TRBD2	CASSPPMLAGGEQYF	TGTGCCAGCAGCCCCCCGATGCTAGCGGGGGGTGAGCAGTACTTC
TRBV9	once	TRBJ2-1	NA	CASSVVGFGGSYNEQFF	TGTGCCAGCAGCGTAGTAGGCTTCGGAGGTTCCTACAATGAGCAGTTCTTC
TRBV4-1	NA	TRBJ2-2	NA	CASTGHYTNTGELFF	TGCGCCAGCACAGGACACTATACGAACACCGGGGAGCTGTTTTTT
TRBV27	NA	TRBJ1-2	NA	CASSPLLGRENYGYTF	TGTGCCAGCAGTCCCCTATTGGGCAGAGAGAACTATGGCTACACCTTC
TRBV29-1	NA	TRBJ1-3	NA	CSVLLGNTIYF	TGCAGCGTTCTTCTTGGAAACACCATATATTTT
TRBV7-3	NA	TRBJ2-2	TRBD1	CASSPRTGYNTGELFF	TGTGCCAGCAGCCCGCGGACAGGGTACAACACCGGGGAGCTGTTTTTT
TRBV11-2	NA	TRBJ1-2	NA	CASSLDRAAGYTF	TGTGCCAGCAGCTTAGACAGGGCGGCCGGCTACACCTTC
TRBV5-1	NA	TRBJ1-1	NA	CASSSARGTEAFF	TGCGCCAGCAGCTCCGCCCGAGGCACTGAAGCTTTCTTT
TRBV5-1	NA	TRBJ2-5	TRBD1	CASSLAGVGTGDQETQYF	TGCGCCAGCAGCTTGGCCGGGGTAGGGACAGGGGACCAAGAGACCCAGTACTTC
TRBV10-3	NA	TRBJ2-3	NA	CAISESGLGDTQYF	TGTGCCATCAGTGAGTCGGGGCTAGGAGATACGCAGTATTTT
TRBV7-9	NA	TRBJ1-3	NA	CASNKQSGTRNTIYF	TGTGCCAGCAACAAACAGTCAGGAACCCGGAACACCATATATTTT
TRBV10-3	NA	TRBJ2-3	TRBD2	CATTPGRGVGVTDTQYF	TGTGCCACAACTCCGGGGAGGGGAGTAGGGGTGACAGATACGCAGTATTTT
TRBV7-3	NA	TRBJ2-2	TRBD2	CASSRLAGGGELFF	TGTGCCAGCAGTCGACTAGCGGGAGGCGGGGAGCTGTTTTTT
TRBV6-1	NA	TRBJ2-1	NA	CASSGGPGTVNEQFF	TGTGCCAGCAGCGGGGGTCCCGGGACAGTCAATGAGCAGTTCTTC
TRBV27	few	TRBJ1-2	TRBD1	CASTRTGGEGYTF	TGTGCCAGCACCAGGACAGGAGGTGAGGGCTACACCTTC
TRBV28	NA	TRBJ2-3	TRBD1	CASSLPRQGADTQYF	TGTGCCAGCAGTTTACCCCGACAGGGGGCAGATACGCAGTATTTT
TRBV7-2	NA	TRBJ1-1	TRBD1	CASSPRQGGSTEAFF	TGTGCCAGCAGCCCTCGACAGGGTGGGAGCACTGAAGCTTTCTTT
TRBV11-2	NA	TRBJ1-4	TRBD1	CASSPPGQAVEKLFF	TGTGCCAGCAGCCCCCCCGGACAGGCGGTAGAAAAACTGTTTTTT
TRBV29-1	NA	TRBJ1-1	NA	CSAARDKPTEAFF	TGCAGCGCCGCCCGGGACAAACCCACTGAAGCTTTCTTT
TRBV6-5	NA	TRBJ2-5	NA	CASNPRTDQETQYF	TGTGCCAGCAACCCCCGGACTGACCAAGAGACCCAGTACTTC
TRBV15	NA	TRBJ2-5	TRBD2	CATSWEREVKTQYF	TGTGCCACCAGCTGGGAGCGGGAGGTTAAGACCCAGTACTTC
TRBV6-6	NA	TRBJ1-1	NA	CASSYVGATNTEAFF	TGTGCCAGCAGTTACGTAGGGGCTACGAACACTGAAGCTTTCTTT
TRBV4-1	NA	TRBJ1-3	NA	CASSPMGSRSGNTIYF	TGCGCCAGCAGCCCCATGGGGAGCCGCTCTGGAAACACCATATATTTT
TRBV5-8	NA	TRBJ1-2	NA	CASSPLSDYGYTF	TGTGCCAGCAGCCCCCTGTCCGACTATGGCTACACCTTC
TRBV6-1	few	TRBJ2-3	TRBD1	CASSEDRGLEYF	TGTGCCAGCAGTGAAGACAGGGGGTTGGAGTATTTT
TRBV18	NA	TRBJ2-5	TRBD1	CASSPIGGWETQYF	TGTGCCAGCTCACCCATAGGGGGCTGGGAGACCCAGTACTTC
TRBV5-1	NA	TRBJ1-2	TRBD1	CASSNGQGVDGYTF	TGCGCCAGCAGCAACGGACAGGGGGTGGATGGCTACACCTTC
TRBV6-4	NA	TRBJ2-3	NA	CASSEGGGADTQYF	TGTGCCAGCAGCGAAGGGGGGGGCGCAGATACGCAGTATTTT
TRBV6-5	NA	TRBJ2-1	NA	CASSTRNEQFF	TGTGCCAGCAGTACGCGGAATGAGCAGTTCTTC
TRBV28	NA	TRBJ1-2	NA	CASSISRAGGGYGYTF	TGTGCCAGCAGTATAAGCCGGGCCGGGGGGGGCTATGGCTACACCTTC
TRBV5-1	NA	TRBJ2-1	NA	CASSLDIRSREQFF	TGCGCCAGCAGCTTGGATATACGTTCACGGGAGCAGTTCTTC
TRBV2	NA	TRBJ1-5	NA	CASSQGGGAQPQHF	TGTGCCAGCAGTCAAGGGGGGGGCGCGCAGCCCCAGCATTTT
TRBV7-8	NA	TRBJ2-7	NA	CASSSGTSYEQYF	TGTGCCAGCAGCTCGGGAACATCCTACGAGCAGTACTTC
TRBV19	NA	TRBJ1-5	TRBD1	CASRIGGTENQPQHF	TGTGCCAGTAGGATAGGTGGGACAGAAAATCAGCCCCAGCATTTT
TRBV4-2	NA	TRBJ2-7	TRBD1	CASSQGTRVTGGNEQYF	TGTGCCAGCAGCCAAGGAACCCGGGTGACAGGGGGAAACGAGCAGTACTTC
TRBV10-3	NA	TRBJ2-3	TRBD2	CAISPPGGGAGDTQYF	TGTGCCATCAGTCCCCCCGGCGGGGGGGCTGGAGATACGCAGTATTTT
TRBV9	NA	TRBJ2-3	TRBD1	CASSTQTGGTDTQYF	TGTGCCAGCAGCACCCAGACAGGGGGAACTGATACGCAGTATTTT
TRBV5-1	NA	TRBJ2-2	TRBD2	CASSPAPSGSLTGELFF	TGCGCCAGCAGCCCCGCCCCTAGCGGGAGCCTCACCGGGGAGCTGTTTTTT
TRBV7-3	NA	TRBJ1-2	NA	CASSDVAGGWNGYTF	TGTGCCAGCAGCGATGTCGCGGGGGGTTGGAATGGCTACACCTTC
TRBV5-1	NA	TRBJ2-6	NA	CASSLVAASLGANVLTF	TGCGCCAGCAGCTTGGTAGCCGCGAGCCTCGGGGCCAACGTCCTGACTTTC
TRBV11-1	once	TRBJ2-1	TRBD2	CASRAPTSGSSNEQFF	TGTGCCAGCAGGGCACCGACTAGCGGGAGTTCCAATGAGCAGTTCTTC
TRBV5-1	NA	TRBJ2-3	TRBD2	CASSYTSGRTDTQYF	TGCGCCAGCAGCTATACTAGCGGGAGGACAGATACGCAGTATTTT
TRBV16	NA	TRBJ2-1	NA	CASSPLPVPLF	TGTGCCAGCAGCCCACTCCCGGTCCCGCTCTTC
TRBV6-6	NA	TRBJ1-1	NA	CASSPETTGRTEAFF	TGTGCCAGCAGTCCCGAGACCACAGGGAGAACTGAAGCTTTCTTT
TRBV28	NA	TRBJ2-1	TRBD2	CASSLGTSGTLSDEQFF	TGTGCCAGCAGTTTGGGGACTAGCGGGACACTCTCAGATGAGCAGTTCTTC